This T cell receptor beta chain is from a study of synovial regulatory T cells in juvenile arthritis (dated by TCRdb to between 2015 and 2016). Turning to the overall study: Of the sequenced patients, about six received methotrexate, one received methotrexate plus infliximab, a few were therapy-naive, and one had no treatment information. Using matched patient samples, the researchers compared TCRbeta CDR3 repertoires across three groups: blood iaTreg cells, other blood Treg cells and synovial fluid Treg cells. Effector T cell subsets were also sequenced in the study cohort for comparisons, but only blood and synovial fluid Treg cells are covered by the Treg dataset alone. The TCR repertoire comparisons covered Treg and Teff subsets from about a dozen JIA patients with active disease.

The donors for the TCR repertoire analysis were 11 juvenile idiopathic arthritis patients with active disease who had not reached inactive disease, of whom 3 were polyarticular and 8 were oligoarticular. The TCR-sequenced patients had a median age of approximately 10 years (range about 2.1-22.9) and median disease duration of about 7 years (range 0.2-19.1). Samples for TCR repertoire analysis were collected at two centres in Italy. Peripheral blood mononuclear cells were separated using a Histopaque-1077 density gradient and frozen in about 90% FCS with 10% DMSO. Receptor amplification or capture employed the immunoSEQ multiplex PCR assay. Adaptive Biotechnologies carried out the TCRbeta CDR3 sequencing. Under the source paper's analysis protocol: Repertoire similarity was assessed using the Chao-modified Jaccard index and the median clonotype overlap from 200 random subsamples at equal sample size. Similarity analyses were performed using either productive nucleotide sequences or in silico-translated amino acid sequences. Hierarchical clustering with single linkage and t-SNE based on Chao-modified Jaccard distances were used to compare repertoires. After normalising for sample size, the researchers measured repertoire diversity with the Renyi index across a range of alpha values. In its TCRdb copy, this immuneACCESS table keeps in-frame sequences only and misses some clones. Where compared with another copy, unresolved V genes explain less than half of these, and the others have no known cause. V and J calls and clone size follow that table, whereas D and trimming were derived from the DNA. The sample table holds more than 7,500 clones. The ten most abundant clones make up 0.72% of the sample.

What the work shows at the level of the full study, not this receptor alone: Across patients, iaTreg TCR repertoires were largely private and overlapped partially with synovial Teff repertoires and blood CPL repertoires. Lower TCR diversity was observed in blood iaTreg cells than in other blood Treg cells, consistent with antigen-driven expansion. Synovial Treg cells shared more CDR3 sequences with iaTreg cells than with other blood Treg cells, and Chao-Jaccard similarity confirmed that synovial Treg cells were more closely related to iaTreg cells.

Details on this clone: Its specific antigen is unknown.

The clonotype was recovered from a donor aged 2-30 years with juvenile idiopathic arthritis. The sequenced sample consisted of Treg cells from blood. What this sample's cell subset or site label stands for: remaining (HLA-DR-negative) circulating blood Treg cells.

This receptor carries the CDR3 CASSPHSGSGNTIYF. This chain is built from TRBV11-2 and TRBJ1-3; TCRdb's D call of TRBD1 is untestable without DNA. CDR1 SGHAT and CDR2 FQNNGV are derived from the germline V gene. The CDR3 measures 15 amino acids from cysteine to phenylalanine. No DNA is given.